This T cell receptor beta chain is from a study of blood T cell repertoires in COVID-19. Study background: The United States, Italy and Spain supplied acute and convalescent COVID-19 samples. Sources were T cells, B-cell-depleted T cells, or PBMCs; the material itself was cDNA or gDNA.

With 1 base removed from V and 7 bases from J, the gap between germline ends came to 15 bases. Germline assignment: CDR1 SGHRS and CDR2 YFSETQ. The CDR3 length is 15 residues. This clone appeared a few times. Under the authors' procedure: Amplification from reference gene primers served as the basis for estimated nucleated cell counts. Here immunoSEQ multiplex PCR was the method, and the copy in TCRdb shows in-frame clones only, minus some. V and J calls and clone size are copied from that table; D and trimming were computed from the DNA. The sample holds about 110,000 clones; approximately 90% are singletons and the top ten take around 4.9%.

The sequence was collected from a human donor in a cohort sampled during active COVID-19. The chain links TRBV5-1 to TRBJ2-1, with D perhaps TRBD2 (6 bases). Sequences were obtained from peripheral blood. CDR3 sequence: CASSLRDSWQNEQFF. The CDR3 DNA sequence: TGCGCCAGCAGCTTGAGGGACTCGTGGCAAAATGAGCAGTTCTTC.